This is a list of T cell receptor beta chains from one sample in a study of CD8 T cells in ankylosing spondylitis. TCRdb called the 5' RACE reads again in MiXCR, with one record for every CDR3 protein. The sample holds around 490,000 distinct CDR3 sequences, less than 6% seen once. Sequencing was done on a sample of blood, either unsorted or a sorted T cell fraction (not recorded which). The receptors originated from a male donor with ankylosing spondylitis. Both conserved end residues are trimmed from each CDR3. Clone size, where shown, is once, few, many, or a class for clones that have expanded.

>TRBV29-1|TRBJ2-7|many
SVEGVLAGEYEQY
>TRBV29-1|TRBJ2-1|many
SVDSSSYNEQF
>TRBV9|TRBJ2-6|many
ASNRGLTSGANVLT
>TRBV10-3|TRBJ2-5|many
AISEPGQGLARGT
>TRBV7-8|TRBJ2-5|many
ASSLTSGETQY
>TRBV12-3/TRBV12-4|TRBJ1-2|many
ASSPRLGPNYGYT
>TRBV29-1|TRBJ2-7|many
SVGRRDGQY
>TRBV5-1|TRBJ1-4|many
ASSDGTGGEKLF
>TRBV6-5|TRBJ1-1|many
ASSYGQTLNTEAF
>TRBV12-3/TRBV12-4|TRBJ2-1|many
ASSSNDRERF
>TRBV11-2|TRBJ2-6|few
ASSPRTGLLAGANVLT
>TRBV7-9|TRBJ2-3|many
ASSLEMSDTQY
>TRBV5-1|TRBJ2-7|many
ASSVGTGYSYEQY
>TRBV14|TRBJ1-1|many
ASSQTGGVSRAF
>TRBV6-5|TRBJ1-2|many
ASSYSNRANYGYT
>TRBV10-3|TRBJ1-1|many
AISLLGGQVNTEAF
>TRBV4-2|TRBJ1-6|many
ASSQGDSNSPLH
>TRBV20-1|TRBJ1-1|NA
SARDSGGFWTEAF
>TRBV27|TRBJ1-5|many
ASSLVGSNQPQH
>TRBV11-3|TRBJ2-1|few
ASSPGTLHNEQF
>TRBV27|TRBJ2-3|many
ASSWLAADTQY
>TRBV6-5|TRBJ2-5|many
ASSSQTGKQETQY
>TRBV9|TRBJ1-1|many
ASSADTNTEAF
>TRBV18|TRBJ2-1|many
ASSPAASSYNEQF
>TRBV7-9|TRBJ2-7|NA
ASSFRTGGPYEQY
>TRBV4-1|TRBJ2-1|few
ASSQTDYTELWDYNEQF
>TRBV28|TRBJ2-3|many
ASRQGANEWDTQY
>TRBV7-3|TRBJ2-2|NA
ASQRDRTSNTGELF
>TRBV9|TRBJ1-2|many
ASSVLTRGGGYT
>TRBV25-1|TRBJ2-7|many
ASSVNWRQVGSYEQY
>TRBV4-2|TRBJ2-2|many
ASSQGASTGELF
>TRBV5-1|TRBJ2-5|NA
ASFLSTGETQY
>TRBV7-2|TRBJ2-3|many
ASSFGPNTDTQY
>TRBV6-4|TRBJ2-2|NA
ASSILAGVTGELF
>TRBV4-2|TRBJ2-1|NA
ASSHHGQGAGEQF
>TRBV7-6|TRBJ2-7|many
ASSSLGGYQQY
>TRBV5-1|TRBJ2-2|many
ASSLQGSVGELF
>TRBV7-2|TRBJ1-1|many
ASSFKQGGEAF
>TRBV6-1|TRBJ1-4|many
ASSATRTPIEKLF
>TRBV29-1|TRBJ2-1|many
SVGGGRTGDYNEQF
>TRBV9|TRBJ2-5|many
ASSVSRGAQETQY
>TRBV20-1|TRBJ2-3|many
SARPPGYTQY
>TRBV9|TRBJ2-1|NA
ASSVATGRTSESSYNEQF
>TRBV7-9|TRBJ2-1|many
ASSSTDRGANNEQF
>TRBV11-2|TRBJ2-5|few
ASSRGVSGRRETQY
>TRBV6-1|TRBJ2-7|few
ASSQSASGGYEQY
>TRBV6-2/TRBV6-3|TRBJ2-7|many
ASKNRGYEQY
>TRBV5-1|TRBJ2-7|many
ASSIDYIGSAGPYEQY
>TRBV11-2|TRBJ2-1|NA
ASSPEGRGAYNEQF
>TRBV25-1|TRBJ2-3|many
ASSGLRGVDTQY
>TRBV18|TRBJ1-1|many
ASSHSRADTEAF
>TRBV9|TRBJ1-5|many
ASSSGGAWESNQPQH